A selection of T cell receptor beta chains follows, all from one sample in a study of OX40 agonist ivuxolimab in advanced cancers. Measured with immunoSEQ multiplex PCR; TCRdb has only the in-frame clones, and not every one. Altogether approximately 90,000 clones are present, roughly nine tenths being singletons, with the ten largest covering approximately 0.3%. The input for sequencing was CD4+ or CD8+ T cells sorted from blood, taken in a trial of the OX40 agonist ivuxolimab. Receptors originate from an adult with an advanced solid tumor such as melanoma, head and neck, liver or kidney cancer. Each CDR3 is given with its conserved first and last residue. A D gene is named only where the DNA matches it firmly. A clone size is listed for some rows: how often the clone was seen (once, few, many), or a class if it is expanded.

NA,TRBD2,TRBV7-2,TRBJ2-3,CASSFGLAGGQDTQYF,TGTGCCAGCAGCTTTGGGCTAGCGGGAGGGCAAGATACGCAGTATTTT
NA,NA,TRBV7-2,TRBJ1-3,CASSLAGSVRPGNTIYF,TGTGCCAGCAGCTTAGCGGGCAGTGTCAGGCCTGGAAACACCATATATTTT
NA,NA,TRBV5-1,TRBJ2-5,CASRSESGARETQYF,TGCGCCAGCAGATCCGAATCAGGGGCGCGAGAGACCCAGTACTTC
NA,NA,TRBV28,TRBJ1-5,CASKHPWGDNQPQHF,TGTGCCAGCAAACACCCCTGGGGGGACAATCAGCCCCAGCATTTT
NA,TRBD2,TRBV27,TRBJ2-3,CASSRTSGRWDTQYF,TGTGCCAGCAGTCGGACTAGCGGGAGGTGGGATACGCAGTATTTT
NA,NA,TRBV9,TRBJ1-1,CASSLGGDENTEAFF,TGTGCCAGCAGCCTGGGAGGGGATGAGAACACTGAAGCTTTCTTT
NA,NA,TRBV5-1,TRBJ1-6,CASSLRGEFYNSPLHF,TGCGCCAGCAGCTTGAGGGGAGAATTTTATAATTCACCCCTCCACTTT
NA,NA,TRBV2,TRBJ2-2,CASSSLTLGGSGELFF,TGTGCCAGCAGCTCGCTGACCCTGGGAGGATCTGGGGAGCTGTTTTTT
NA,NA,TRBV6-5,TRBJ2-7,CASSYSSRVGEQYF,TGTGCCAGCAGTTACTCGTCCAGGGTGGGGGAGCAGTACTTC
NA,TRBD2,TRBV5-1,TRBJ2-7,CASSLVFERDPYEQYF,TGCGCCAGCAGCTTGGTGTTCGAGCGGGATCCCTACGAGCAGTACTTC
NA,NA,TRBV7-3,TRBJ2-2,CASSLSVNTGELFF,TGTGCCAGCAGCTTAAGTGTGAACACCGGGGAGCTGTTTTTT
NA,TRBD2,TRBV19,TRBJ2-3,CASSLPSGISTDTQYF,TGTGCCAGTAGTCTACCTAGCGGGATTTCCACAGATACGCAGTATTTT
NA,NA,TRBV7-3,TRBJ1-1,CASSSQGAGTEAFF,TGTGCCAGCAGCTCCCAGGGTGCTGGCACTGAAGCTTTCTTT
NA,NA,TRBV4-3,TRBJ1-2,CASSQDLGRRQLNYGYTF,TGCGCCAGCAGCCAAGATTTAGGTAGGAGGCAGCTGAACTATGGCTACACCTTC
NA,TRBD1,TRBV18,TRBJ1-1,CASSPTGGGNTEAFF,TGTGCCAGCTCACCGACAGGGGGGGGGAACACTGAAGCTTTCTTT
NA,NA,TRBV27,TRBJ2-1,CASSLWRSDAGSYNEQFF,TGTGCCAGCAGCTTGTGGAGATCAGACGCTGGCTCCTACAATGAGCAGTTCTTC
NA,NA,TRBV29-1,TRBJ2-1,CSVALAPSYNEQFF,TGCAGCGTGGCCCTAGCGCCCTCCTACAATGAGCAGTTCTTC
NA,NA,TRBV11-2,TRBJ2-7,CASSFNSRDTYEQYF,TGTGCCAGCAGCTTTAATTCCCGGGACACCTACGAGCAGTACTTC
NA,TRBD2,TRBV6-6,TRBJ2-1,CASSSSTSYDEQFF,TGTGCCAGCAGTTCCTCGACTAGCTACGATGAGCAGTTCTTC
NA,TRBD2,TRBV7-2,TRBJ2-7,CASSSGLAVGEQYF,TGTGCCAGCAGCTCAGGACTAGCGGTTGGCGAGCAGTACTTC
NA,NA,TRBV30,TRBJ1-5,CAWSVLGVSNQPQHF,TGTGCCTGGAGTGTATTAGGGGTCAGCAATCAGCCCCAGCATTTT
NA,NA,TRBV19,TRBJ1-3,CASAIDPGNTIYF,TGTGCCAGTGCTATCGACCCGGGAAACACCATATATTTT
NA,NA,TRBV25-1,TRBJ2-1,CASRAPGSRDNEQFF,TGTGCCAGCAGGGCCCCAGGGAGCCGGGACAATGAGCAGTTCTTC
NA,NA,TRBV10-3,TRBJ1-3,CAISESRGKAGNTIYF,TGTGCCATCAGTGAGTCAAGGGGAAAAGCTGGAAACACCATATATTTT
once,NA,TRBV5-6,TRBJ2-7,CASSLGAVRAYYEQYF,TGTGCCAGCAGCTTGGGGGCCGTAAGGGCATACTACGAGCAGTACTTC
once,NA,TRBV6-4,TRBJ1-1,CASSDSDPSTDAFF,TGTGCCAGCAGTGACTCTGACCCCAGTACGGATGCTTTCTTT
NA,NA,TRBV5-1,TRBJ2-2,CASGRGGTGELFF,TGCGCCTCAGGAAGGGGTGGCACCGGGGAGCTGTTTTTT
NA,TRBD1,TRBV9,TRBJ1-3,CASSARQGVYGNTIYF,TGTGCCAGCAGCGCCAGACAGGGAGTGTATGGAAACACCATATATTTT
NA,NA,TRBV28,TRBJ1-4,CASNWTPENEKLFF,TGTGCCAGCAATTGGACTCCAGAAAATGAAAAACTGTTTTTT
NA,TRBD1,TRBV7-3,TRBJ2-7,CASSLMGDRNYEQYF,TGTGCCAGCAGCTTAATGGGGGACAGGAACTACGAGCAGTACTTC
NA,NA,TRBV28,TRBJ1-2,CASKRTAGYTF,TGTGCCAGCAAGAGAACCGCGGGCTACACCTTC
NA,NA,TRBV28,TRBJ1-5,CASAVGSQPQHF,TGTGCCAGCGCGGTGGGATCCCAGCCCCAGCATTTT
NA,NA,TRBV15,TRBJ2-1,CATSRDNGGHNEQFF,TGTGCCACCAGCAGAGATAACGGGGGCCACAATGAGCAGTTCTTC
once,NA,TRBV18,TRBJ1-1,CASSQGDLNTEAFF,TGTGCCAGCTCCCAAGGGGACCTGAACACTGAAGCTTTCTTT
few,TRBD1,TRBV19,TRBJ1-2,CASDGGQDWYGYTF,TGTGCCTCCGACGGTGGACAGGACTGGTATGGCTACACCTTC
NA,NA,TRBV30,TRBJ2-5,CAWSYGPRRETQYF,TGTGCCTGGAGCTACGGTCCTAGGAGGGAGACCCAGTACTTC
NA,NA,TRBV9,TRBJ1-4,CASSVSPLGFNEKLFF,TGTGCCAGCAGCGTTTCCCCTTTAGGGTTCAATGAAAAACTGTTTTTT